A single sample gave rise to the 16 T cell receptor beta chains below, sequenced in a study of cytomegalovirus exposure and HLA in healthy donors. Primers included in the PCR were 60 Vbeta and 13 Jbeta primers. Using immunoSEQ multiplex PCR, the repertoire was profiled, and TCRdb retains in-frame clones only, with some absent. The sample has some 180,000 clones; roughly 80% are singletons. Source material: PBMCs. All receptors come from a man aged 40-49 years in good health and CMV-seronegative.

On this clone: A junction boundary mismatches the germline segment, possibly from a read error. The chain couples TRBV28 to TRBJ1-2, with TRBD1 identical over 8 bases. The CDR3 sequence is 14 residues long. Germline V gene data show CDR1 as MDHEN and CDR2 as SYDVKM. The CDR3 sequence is CASSWGGGRGRLAF. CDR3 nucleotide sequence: TGTGCCAGCAGTTGGGGAGGGGGCAGGGGGCGTCTTGCCTTC.

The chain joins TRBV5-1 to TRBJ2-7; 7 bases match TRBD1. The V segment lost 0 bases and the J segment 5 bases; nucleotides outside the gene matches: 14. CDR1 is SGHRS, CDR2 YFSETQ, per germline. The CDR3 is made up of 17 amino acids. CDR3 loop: CASSLGQSTQGVDEQYF. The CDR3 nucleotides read TGCGCCAGCAGCTTGGGCCAATCGACGCAGGGGGTGGACGAGCAGTACTTC.

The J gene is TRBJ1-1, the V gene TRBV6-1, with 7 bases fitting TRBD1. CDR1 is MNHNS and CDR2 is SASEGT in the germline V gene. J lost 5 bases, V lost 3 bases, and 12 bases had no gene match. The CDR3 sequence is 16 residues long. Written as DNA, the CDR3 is TGTGCCAGCAGTGACCAGAGACTTCAGGGGGGTACTGAAGCTTTCTTT. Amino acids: CASSDQRLQGGTEAFF.

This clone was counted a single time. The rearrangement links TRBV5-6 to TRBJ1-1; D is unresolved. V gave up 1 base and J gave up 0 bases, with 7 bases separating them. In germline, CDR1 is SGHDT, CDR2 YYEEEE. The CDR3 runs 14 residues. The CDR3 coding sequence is TGTGCCAGCAGCTTGTTCCAGATGAACACTGAAGCTTTCTTT. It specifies CASSLFQMNTEAFF.

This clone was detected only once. This CDR3 reads CASSFNPNREDTEAFF. In nucleotides, the CDR3 is TGTGCCAGCTCCTTCAACCCGAACAGGGAAGACACTGAAGCTTTCTTT. The chain combines TRBV7-9 with TRBJ1-1, with D maybe TRBD1 (6 bases). In germline, CDR1 is SEHNR, CDR2 FQNEAQ (reference sequence). V was clipped by 8 bases and J by 3 bases, with 22 bases between them. This CDR3 contains 16 residues. The entire variable domain, with the rest obtained from reference TRBV7-9 and TRBJ1-1, is as follows: DTGVSQNPRHKITKRGQNVTFRCDPISEHNRLYWYRQTLGQGPEFLTYFQNEAQLEKSRLLSDRFSAERPKGSFSTLEIQRTEQGDSAMYLCASSFNPNREDTEAFFGQGTRLTVV.

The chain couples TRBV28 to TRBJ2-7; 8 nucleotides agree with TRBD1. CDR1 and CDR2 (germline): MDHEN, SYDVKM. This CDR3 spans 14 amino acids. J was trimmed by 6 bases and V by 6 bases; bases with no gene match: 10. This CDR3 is CASRSTGEAGEQYF. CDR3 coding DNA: TGTGCCAGCAGATCGACAGGGGAAGCTGGCGAGCAGTACTTC.

The CDR3 region is CASSLGGQGGYGYTF. The CDR3 DNA is TGTGCCAGCAGCTTAGGCGGGCAGGGAGGCTATGGCTACACCTTC. The J gene is TRBJ1-2, the V gene TRBV7-3; possibly TRBD1 for D (5 bases). The CDR3 sequence is 15 residues long. Germline V gene sequence: CDR1 SGHTA, CDR2 FQGTGA. V was clipped by 2 bases and J by 4 bases, with 14 bases between them.

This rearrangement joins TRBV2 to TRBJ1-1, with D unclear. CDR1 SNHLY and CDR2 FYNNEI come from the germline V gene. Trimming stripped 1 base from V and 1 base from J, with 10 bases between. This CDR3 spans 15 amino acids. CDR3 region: CASSEVRSPNTEAFF. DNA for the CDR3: TGTGCCAGCAGTGAAGTCCGGAGCCCGAACACTGAAGCTTTCTTT.

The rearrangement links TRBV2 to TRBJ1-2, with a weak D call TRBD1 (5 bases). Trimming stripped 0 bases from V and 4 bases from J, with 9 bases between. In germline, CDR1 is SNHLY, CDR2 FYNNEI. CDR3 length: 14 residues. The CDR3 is CASSEARQGYGYTF. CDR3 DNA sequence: TGTGCCAGCAGTGAAGCGCGGCAGGGCTATGGCTACACCTTC. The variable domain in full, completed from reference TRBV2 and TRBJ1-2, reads EPEVTQTPSHQVTQMGQEVILRCVPISNHLYFYWYRQILGQKVEFLVSFYNNEISEKSEIFDDQFSVERPDGSNFTLKIRSTKLEDSAMYFCASSEARQGYGYTFGSGTRLTVV.

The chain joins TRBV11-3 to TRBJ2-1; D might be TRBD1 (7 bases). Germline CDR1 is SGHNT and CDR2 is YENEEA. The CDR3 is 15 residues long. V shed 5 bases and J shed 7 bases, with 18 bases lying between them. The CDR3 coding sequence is TGTGCCAGCAGCCCAGGGGGAGGCGGAAAGAATGAGCAGTTCTTC. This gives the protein CASSPGGGGKNEQFF. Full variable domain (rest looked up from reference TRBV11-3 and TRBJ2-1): EAGVVQSPRYKIIEKKQPVAFWCNPISGHNTLYWYLQNLGQGPELLIRYENEEAVDDSQLPKDRFSAERLKGVDSTLKIQPAELGDSAVYLCASSPGGGGKNEQFFGPGTRLTVL.

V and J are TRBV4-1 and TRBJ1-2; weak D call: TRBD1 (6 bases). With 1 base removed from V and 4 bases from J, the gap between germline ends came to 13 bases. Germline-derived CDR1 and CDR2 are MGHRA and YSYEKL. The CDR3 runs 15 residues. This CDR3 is CASSQGTAPVYGYTF. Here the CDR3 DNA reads TGCGCCAGCAGCCAAGGGACAGCTCCCGTCTATGGCTACACCTTC.

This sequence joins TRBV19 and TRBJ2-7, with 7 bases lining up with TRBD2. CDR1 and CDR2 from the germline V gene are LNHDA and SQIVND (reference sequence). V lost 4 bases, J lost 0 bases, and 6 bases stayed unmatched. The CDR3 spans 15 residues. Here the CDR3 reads CASSSSGHSSYEQYF. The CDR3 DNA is TGTGCCAGTAGTAGTAGCGGGCACAGCTCCTACGAGCAGTACTTC. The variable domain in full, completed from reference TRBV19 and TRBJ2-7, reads DGGITQSPKYLFRKEGQNVTLSCEQNLNHDAMYWYRQDPGQGLRLIYYSQIVNDFQKGDIAEGYSVSREKKESFPLTVTSAQKNPTAFYLCASSSSGHSSYEQYFGPGTRLTVT.

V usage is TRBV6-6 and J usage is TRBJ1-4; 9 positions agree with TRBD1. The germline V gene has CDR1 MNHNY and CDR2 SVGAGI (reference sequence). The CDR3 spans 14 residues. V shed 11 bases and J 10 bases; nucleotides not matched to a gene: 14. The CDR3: CASLKDRGIGKLFF. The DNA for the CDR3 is TGTGCCTCATTGAAGGACAGGGGAATCGGAAAACTGTTTTTT.

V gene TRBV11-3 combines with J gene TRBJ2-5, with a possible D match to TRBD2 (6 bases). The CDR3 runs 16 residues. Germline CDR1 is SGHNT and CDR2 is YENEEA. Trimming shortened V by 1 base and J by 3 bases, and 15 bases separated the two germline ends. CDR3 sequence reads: CASSLGGVAGKETQYF. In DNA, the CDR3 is TGTGCCAGCAGCTTAGGAGGAGTTGCGGGGAAAGAGACCCAGTACTTC.

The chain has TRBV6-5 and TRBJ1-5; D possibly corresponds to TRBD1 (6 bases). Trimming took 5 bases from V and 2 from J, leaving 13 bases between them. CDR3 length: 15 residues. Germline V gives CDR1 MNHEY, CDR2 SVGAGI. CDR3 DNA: TGTGCCAGCAGTCAGGGGACTAGGGGCAATCAGCCCCAGCATTTT. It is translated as CASSQGTRGNQPQHF.

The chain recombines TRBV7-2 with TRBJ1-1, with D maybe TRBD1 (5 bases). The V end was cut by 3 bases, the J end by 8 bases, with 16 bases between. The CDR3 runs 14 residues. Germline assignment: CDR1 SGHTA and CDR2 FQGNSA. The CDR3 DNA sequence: TGTGCCAGCAGCTTCGATGGGGGGTTTTGGGAAGCTTTCTTT. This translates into CASSFDGGFWEAFF.